This T cell receptor beta chain emerged from a study of regulatory T cells in long-lasting Graves disease. TCRdb recomputed calls from the reads with MiXCR, one row per CDR3 protein. Of over a thousand distinct CDR3 sequences listed, 89% are singletons. Researchers made the TCR library from RNA that was extracted from PBMCs. The input for sequencing was peripheral blood mononuclear cells (PBMCs), taken with antithyroid drug treatment, in newly diagnosed or persistent Graves disease (not recorded which). The origin of the receptors is a woman aged 25 to 39 with Graves disease.

The rearrangement links TRBV11-2 to TRBJ1-1, with D uncertain. V was cut by 5 bases and J by 1 base, with 11 bases left in between. This CDR3 is 14 amino acids long. Germline lookup yields CDR1 SGHAT and CDR2 FQNNGV. The chain's CDR3 is CASSRFAGNTEAFF. CDR3 DNA: TGTGCCAGCAGCAGATTCGCTGGGAACACTGAAGCTTTCTTT.